Listed below are T cell receptor beta chains from one sample, sequenced in a study of long-term antiretroviral therapy in people with HIV. Sequencing was performed with immunoSEQ multiplex PCR; in TCRdb, only in-frame clones are kept and a portion is missing. The sample lists 25,000 to 35,000 clones; about 83% were seen once. The source material was unsorted PBMCs, sampled 0.4 years after starting antiretroviral therapy. The receptors derive from a man aged 18 to 30 with HIV. The CDR3 runs from the conserved cysteine through the conserved F or W. Rows give clone size only sometimes, using once, few, many, or a class for an expanded clone.

V gene: TRBV2
clone size: few
CDR3 protein: CASSGGLNLNEKLFF

V gene: TRBV10-3
clone size: .
CDR3 protein: CAISEAGLNTEAFF

V gene: TRBV13
clone size: .
CDR3 protein: CASSLGIRTSGSPLYEQYF

V gene: TRBV27
clone size: .
CDR3 protein: CASSKQGYYGYTF

V gene: TRBV9
clone size: .
CDR3 protein: CASSTDQVTSYNEQFF

V gene: TRBV7-9
clone size: .
CDR3 protein: CASSLGTGDGYTF

V gene: TRBV15
clone size: .
CDR3 protein: CATSSPPRETQYF

V gene: TRBV5-4
clone size: .
CDR3 protein: CASSTGQTLGDWQEQYF

V gene: TRBV27
clone size: once
CDR3 protein: CASNRRGAGNQPQHF

V gene: TRBV9
clone size: .
CDR3 protein: CASSAGRNEKLFF

V gene: TRBV4-1
clone size: .
CDR3 protein: CASSQDSVVLPEGYEQYF

V gene: TRBV5-1
clone size: .
CDR3 protein: CASSLAGANTEAFF

V gene: TRBV7-8
clone size: .
CDR3 protein: CASNPRGEPYEQYF

V gene: TRBV27
clone size: .
CDR3 protein: CASSWDSSYEQYF

V gene: TRBV12-5
clone size: once
CDR3 protein: CASGPSTGRNTGELFF

V gene: TRBV5-1
clone size: .
CDR3 protein: CASSWGDRDTDTQYF

V gene: TRBV10-3
clone size: .
CDR3 protein: CAIRGEEDGYTF

V gene: TRBV6-6
clone size: .
CDR3 protein: CASRQLRVSRSKAFF

V gene: TRBV6-4
clone size: .
CDR3 protein: CASSPSGGPYEQYF

V gene: TRBV2
clone size: few
CDR3 protein: CASSEKAGGSPLHF

V gene: TRBV9
clone size: .
CDR3 protein: CASSVSGGDEKLFF

V gene: TRBV19
clone size: few
CDR3 protein: CASSISSGGGEQYF

V gene: TRBV9
clone size: .
CDR3 protein: CASSAGTSLYNEQFF

V gene: TRBV6-6
clone size: .
CDR3 protein: CASSGASYSNYGYTF

V gene: TRBV6-6
clone size: .
CDR3 protein: CASSYLMTDGYTF

V gene: TRBV7-9
clone size: .
CDR3 protein: CASSPSGRAENEQFF

V gene: TRBV5-1
clone size: .
CDR3 protein: CASSDRQPFYNEQFF

V gene: TRBV15
clone size: .
CDR3 protein: CATSSGGKEQYF

V gene: TRBV2
clone size: .
CDR3 protein: CASTNADNEQFF

V gene: TRBV7-7
clone size: .
CDR3 protein: CASSLGERGGDTQYF

V gene: TRBV7-9
clone size: .
CDR3 protein: CASTIPGRGAFF

V gene: TRBV18
clone size: .
CDR3 protein: CASSPVPEQIYTF

V gene: TRBV4-3
clone size: .
CDR3 protein: CASSQAQGDEQFF

V gene: TRBV7-9
clone size: .
CDR3 protein: CASTPFRTNYGYTF

V gene: TRBV10-3
clone size: .
CDR3 protein: CATSAAGGDNEQFF

V gene: TRBV5-4
clone size: .
CDR3 protein: CASSIAWDRSNRGKETQYF

V gene: TRBV27
clone size: .
CDR3 protein: CASSSIATQGEAFF

V gene: TRBV6-5
clone size: .
CDR3 protein: CASSEKQPQHF

V gene: TRBV27
clone size: .
CDR3 protein: CASSLRGHSSYEQYF

V gene: TRBV19
clone size: .
CDR3 protein: CASSTTTGASGANVLTF

V gene: TRBV7-2
clone size: .
CDR3 protein: CASSLVGGTSGFSYNEQFF

V gene: TRBV27
clone size: .
CDR3 protein: CASMPNEGAIPYEQYF

V gene: TRBV11-2
clone size: .
CDR3 protein: CASSLRTGGPGELFF

V gene: TRBV23-1
clone size: once
CDR3 protein: CASSQPRFRNTEAFF

V gene: TRBV12-5
clone size: .
CDR3 protein: CASGLGLGAGKPEAFF

V gene: TRBV13
clone size: .
CDR3 protein: CASSPGTGRTEAFF

V gene: TRBV7-9
clone size: .
CDR3 protein: CASSLRAGGNTIYF

V gene: TRBV10-3
clone size: .
CDR3 protein: CAISESVTSGSYEQYF

V gene: TRBV9
clone size: .
CDR3 protein: CASSGQGPTEAFF

V gene: TRBV5-1
clone size: .
CDR3 protein: CASSFLRTANTGELFF

V gene: TRBV10-3
clone size: few
CDR3 protein: CAIRTGDSYEQYF

V gene: TRBV19
clone size: .
CDR3 protein: CASSNTPRPPLDGYTF

V gene: TRBV5-1
clone size: few
CDR3 protein: CASSPQLEDRVNGYTF